The 7 T cell receptor beta chains in this list originate from one sample, sequenced in a study of blood T cell repertoires in COVID-19 (dated by TCRdb to about 2020). Library preparation used the immunoSEQ multiplex PCR assay. The table comes from immuneACCESS by way of TCRdb, which keeps in-frame sequences with V and J called. Part of the clones is missing from these tables; in studies checked, under half for an unresolved V gene and the rest for unknown reasons. The sample table lists roughly 250,000 clones, around 81% of them with a count of one. The leading ten clones occupy 2.5% to 3.5% of the sample. Sequencing input: peripheral blood. Receptors were obtained from a woman aged 55 to 70 with active or convalescent COVID-19.

V and J are TRBV15 and TRBJ1-4, with D possibly being TRBD1 (6 bases). V dropped 5 bases and J dropped 7 bases, with 17 bases sitting between them. The CDR3 contains 15 residues. Germline-derived CDR1 and CDR2 are LNHNV and YYDKDF (reference sequence). Written as DNA, the CDR3 is TGTGCCACCAGCGGGCGTTCAGGGGTTTTTGAAAAACTGTTTTTT. Its protein is CATSGRSGVFEKLFF. The full variable domain, with the rest looked up from reference TRBV15 and TRBJ1-4, is DAMVIQNPRYQVTQFGKPVTLSCSQTLNHNVMYWYQQKSSQAPKLLFHYYDKDFNNEADTPDNFQSRRPNTSFCFLDIRSPGLGDTAMYLCATSGRSGVFEKLFFGSGTQLSVL.

This rearrangement joins TRBV7-2 to TRBJ1-2; maybe TRBD1 (5 bases). CDR1 SGHTA and CDR2 FQGNSA come from the germline V gene. The length of the CDR3 is 13 residues. Trimming shortened V by 7 bases and J by 7 bases, and 16 bases separated the two germline ends. The CDR3 DNA reads TGTGCCAGCACCCTAGCGGGGGGGGGTGGCTACACCTTC. It specifies CASTLAGGGGYTF.

The J gene is TRBJ1-3, the V gene TRBV10-1; TRBD1 might be the D (6 bases). Trimming cost V 8 bases and J 3 bases, with 20 bases left between them. CDR3 length: 16 amino acids. Germline-derived CDR1 and CDR2 are WNHNN and SYGVQD (reference sequence). The CDR3 loop reads CASPQGRQRIGNTIYF. The CDR3 DNA is TGCGCCAGCCCCCAGGGGAGACAGAGAATTGGAAACACCATATATTTT.

V gene TRBV5-4 combines with J gene TRBJ2-5; D may be TRBD1 (6 bases). CDR1 and CDR2 (germline): SGHNT, YYREEE (reference sequence). The CDR3 runs 16 residues. V lost 2 bases, J lost 1 base, and 15 bases lay in between. CDR3 residues: CASSFGSGAFQETQYF. In DNA, the CDR3 is TGTGCCAGCAGCTTCGGATCAGGGGCGTTCCAAGAGACCCAGTACTTC.

The chain employs TRBV10-3 and TRBJ1-4, with TRBD1 matching 7 bases. The CDR3 has 14 residues. V dropped 11 bases and J dropped 8; count of bases not matched to a gene: 14. CDR1 is ENHRY, CDR2 SYGVKD, per germline. CDR3 sequence reads: CASSPGTEREKLFF. CDR3 DNA: TGTGCCTCCAGTCCCGGGACAGAAAGGGAAAAACTGTTTTTT.

V usage is TRBV7-8 and J usage is TRBJ2-3; the D gene is possibly TRBD2 (5 bases). The CDR3 totals 15 residues. The V end lost 2 bases, the J end lost 2 bases, and 11 bases lay between the germline ends. Germline V gene lookup returns CDR1 SGHVS and CDR2 FQNEAQ. CDR3 in DNA: TGTGCCAGCAGCTTAATTCAGCGGTCCACAGATACGCAGTATTTT. Translation: CASSLIQRSTDTQYF.

V usage is TRBV29-1 and J usage is TRBJ1-3; D is unclear. The germline V gene encodes CDR1 SQVTM and CDR2 ANQGSEA. V lost 7 bases and J 0 bases, leaving 19 bases between the germline ends. The CDR3 has 16 amino acids. Here the CDR3 reads CSALYGGTYSGNTIYF. Written as DNA, the CDR3 is TGCAGCGCTCTATACGGAGGTACTTACTCTGGAAACACCATATATTTT.